This is a list of T cell receptor beta chains from one sample in a study of regulatory T cells in long-lasting Graves disease. TCRdb called the multiplex PCR reads again in MiXCR, with one record for every CDR3 protein. The repertoire holds over 450,000 distinct CDR3 sequences, with around 13% as singletons. This same sample was also part of a study on T cells in Graves' hyperthyroidism and ophthalmopathy.

The sequencing used peripheral blood mononuclear cells (PBMCs), collected at new diagnosis, from a patient treated with antithyroid drugs. These receptors all stem from a woman in her twenties or thirties with Graves disease. Both conserved end residues are part of each CDR3. D genes are given only for firm matches. Rows may omit the clone size; those that give it use once, few, many or a size class.

abundance	d_gene	len	v_gene	j_gene	CDR3aa	CDR3nt
many	.	17	TRBV2	TRBJ2-3	CASRKSWDGGRAGTQYF	TGTGCCAGCAGAAAATCCTGGGACGGGGGCAGGGCCGGTACGCAGTATTTT
many	.	14	TRBV29-1	TRBJ1-1	CSVAGSLENTEAFF	TGCAGCGTTGCCGGGTCGTTGGAAAACACTGAAGCTTTCTTT
many	.	13	TRBV19	TRBJ1-1	CASSYSVNTEAFF	TGTGCCAGCAGTTATTCCGTGAACACTGAAGCTTTCTTT
few	TRBD2	17	TRBV7-3	TRBJ2-1	CASSRGTSGRRGNEQFF	TGTGCCAGCAGCCGCGGGACTAGCGGGAGGAGGGGCAATGAGCAGTTCTTC
many	.	16	TRBV27	TRBJ2-3	CASSLSGTLRTDTQYF	TGTGCCAGCAGTTTATCGGGCACACTACGCACAGATACGCAGTATTTT
many	.	15	TRBV28	TRBJ2-3	CASSRPTGNTDTQYF	TGTGCCAGCAGCCGACCCACAGGGAACACAGATACGCAGTATTTT
few	TRBD1	15	TRBV2	TRBJ1-5	CASRGWRGHNQPQHF	TGTGCCAGTAGAGGGTGGAGGGGGCACAATCAGCCCCAGCATTTT
many	.	15	TRBV27	TRBJ1-1	CATIVYGREGTEAFF	TGTGCCACGATCGTCTACGGGAGAGAGGGTACTGAAGCTTTCTTT
many	.	13	TRBV2	TRBJ1-1	CASSELINAEAFF	TGTGCCAGCAGTGAATTAATAAATGCTGAAGCTTTCTTT
few	.	13	TRBV27	TRBJ2-1	CASSFWGPDEQFF	TGTGCCAGCAGTTTTTGGGGGCCAGATGAGCAGTTCTTC
few	.	16	TRBV20-1	TRBJ2-1	CSAPAWGKASYNEQFF	TGCAGTGCGCCCGCGTGGGGGAAGGCGTCCTACAATGAGCAGTTCTTC
.	TRBD2	16	TRBV7-9	TRBJ2-1	CASSLPRTSGRDEQFF	TGTGCCAGCAGCTTACCAAGGACTAGCGGGAGAGATGAGCAGTTCTTC
.	.	13	TRBV24-1	TRBJ2-3	CDAPGSSTDTQYF	TGTGACGCCCCGGGGTCTAGCACAGATACGCAGTATTTT
.	.	12	TRBV20-1	TRBJ1-2	CSARGAPYGYTF	TGCAGTGCTAGAGGGGCCCCCTATGGCTACACCTTC
many	.	13	TRBV19	TRBJ2-3	CASSIIPRDTQYF	TGTGCCAGTAGTATAATCCCCAGGGATACGCAGTATTTT
.	TRBD2	15	TRBV18	TRBJ2-2	CASSPTSGRIGELFF	TGTGCCAGCTCACCGACTAGCGGGAGGATCGGGGAGCTGTTTTTT
.	TRBD1	14	TRBV6-1	TRBJ2-1	CASGDRAQYNEQFF	TGTGCCAGCGGAGACAGGGCCCAATACAATGAGCAGTTCTTC
many	TRBD2	16	TRBV25-1	TRBJ2-5	CASRISSGRVGKTQYF	TGTGCCAGCAGAATCTCCAGCGGGAGGGTAGGAAAGACCCAGTACTTC
many	TRBD2	16	TRBV11-3	TRBJ2-5	CASSSRSGRAGETQYF	TGTGCCAGCAGCTCCAGAAGCGGGAGAGCCGGGGAGACCCAGTACTTC
many	.	15	TRBV11-2	TRBJ1-4	CASSPGQSGGEKLFF	TGTGCCAGCAGCCCCGGACAGTCGGGCGGTGAAAAACTGTTTTTT
few	.	16	TRBV25-1	TRBJ2-7	CASSESGGPSSYEQYF	TGTGCCAGCAGTGAGTCCGGAGGACCGAGCTCCTACGAGCAGTACTTC
.	.	11	TRBV15	TRBJ2-7	CATSRDGEQYF	TGTGCCACCAGCAGAGACGGCGAGCAGTACTTC
.	TRBD1	15	TRBV13	TRBJ1-1	CASSYWGQVNTEAFF	TGTGCCAGCAGCTACTGGGGACAGGTGAACACTGAAGCTTTCTTT
once	.	16	TRBV5-1	TRBJ2-1	CASSLDRDGSYNEQFF	TGCGCCAGCAGCTTGGACCGGGACGGGAGTTACAATGAGCAGTTCTTC
few	.	15	TRBV30	TRBJ2-7	CVWSSGAWGLYEQYF	TGTGTCTGGTCATCCGGCGCTTGGGGGCTCTACGAGCAGTACTTC
many	TRBD1	12	TRBV6-2/TRBV6-3	TRBJ1-6	CATRDSNSPLHF	TGTGCCACGAGGGACAGTAATTCACCCCTCCACTTT
many	TRBD2	12	TRBV5-1	TRBJ2-3	CASGTSADTQYF	TGCGCCAGCGGGACTAGCGCAGATACGCAGTATTTT
many	TRBD1	12	TRBV28	TRBJ1-4	CATGGRNEKLFF	TGTGCCACAGGGGGCCGGAATGAAAAACTGTTTTTT
many	.	14	TRBV27	TRBJ2-1	CASSSLRALNEQFF	TGTGCCAGCAGTTCCCTGCGGGCGCTCAATGAGCAGTTCTTC
many	TRBD2	16	TRBV24-1	TRBJ2-1	CATSDLGLAGSEVQFF	TGTGCCACCAGTGATTTGGGACTAGCGGGGAGCGAGGTTCAGTTCTTC
many	TRBD2	14	TRBV5-1	TRBJ2-3	CASTPTSGTDTQYF	TGCGCCAGCACACCGACTAGCGGCACAGATACGCAGTATTTT
many	.	14	TRBV2	TRBJ2-5	CASTPRGLGETQYF	TGTGCCAGCACCCCTCGGGGATTAGGGGAGACCCAGTACTTC
many	.	16	TRBV19	TRBJ1-5	CASSIAVTGIYQPQHF	TGTGCCAGTAGTATAGCGGTGACGGGGATTTATCAGCCCCAGCATTTT
many	TRBD2	13	TRBV7-3	TRBJ2-1	CASSSIAGQGKFF	TGTGCCAGCAGCTCGATAGCGGGACAAGGGAAGTTCTTC
.	.	12	TRBV7-9	TRBJ1-2	CASSSDFYGYTF	TGTGCCAGCAGCTCAGACTTTTATGGCTACACCTTC
.	.	16	TRBV28	TRBJ1-5	CASSFWEDRGNQPQHF	TGTGCCAGCAGTTTCTGGGAAGATAGGGGCAATCAGCCCCAGCATTTT
few	TRBD2	18	TRBV6-1	TRBJ2-1	CASRQQTSGRGGYNEQFF	TGTGCCAGCAGGCAACAGACTAGCGGGAGGGGAGGCTACAATGAGCAGTTCTTC
.	TRBD2	15	TRBV2	TRBJ2-1	CASMLASGRGNEQFF	TGTGCCAGCATGCTCGCTAGCGGGAGGGGCAATGAGCAGTTCTTC